This T cell receptor (beta chain) is from a study of T cells in Graves' hyperthyroidism and ophthalmopathy. Study background: Peripheral blood specimens were obtained at initial diagnosis, prior to any treatment.

TCR beta CDR3 regions were amplified from RNA. The primer set for the first-round RT-PCR of the TCR CDR3 was HTBI. One entry per CDR3 protein results from TCRdb running MiXCR on the multiplex PCR reads. The top ten clones hold about a sixth of a sample with about 480,000 distinct CDR3 sequences, roughly 14% of them seen once. The patients, who ranged from 18 to 65 in age, presented with newly diagnosed hyperthyroidism lasting under 2 months. There are many counts of this clonotype. Its target is unknown. Overall study findings and caveats: Ophthalmopathy was identified by the model a median roughly 6.5 months ahead of onset. Blood also carried most thyroid clonotypes expanded above 0.001.

V was pared by 6 bases and J by 4 bases, with 13 bases of the junction left unmatched. The CDR3 consists of 17 residues. The chain couples TRBV12-3 or TRBV12-4 to TRBJ1-2; 11 bases agree with TRBD1. Material for sequencing was blood. The source of this sequence is a woman in her late teens or twenties with Graves' hyperthyroidism. This CDR3 is CASRPGGQGVGSYGYTF. The CDR3, as DNA: TGTGCCAGCAGGCCTGGGGGACAGGGGGTCGGGAGCTATGGCTACACCTTC.